This T cell receptor beta chain was identified in a study of CD4 T cells in relation to SARS-CoV-2 and coronaviruses. Background on the study: Convalescent patients had median age around 42 years, range about 21 to 80. Convalescent patients were roughly eight males and 4 females; two were Hispanic.

TCRdb keeps only in-frame clones here, not all; method: immunoSEQ multiplex PCR. The sample has approximately 11,000 clones; about 89% are singletons. From germline, CDR1 is KGHDR and CDR2 SFDVKD. The CDR3 length is 15 residues. The V segment lost 3 bases and the J segment 5 bases; nucleotides outside the gene matches: 4. Cryopreserved PBMCs were CD4-enriched, then split into naive and memory cells. This clonotype originated in an adult with COVID-19. The J gene is TRBJ2-1, the V gene TRBV24-1; TRBD2 matches 9 bases. The sample consisted of naive CD4+ T cells from PBMCs. Documented subset: naive CD4+ T cells isolated by negative enrichment. The CDR3 reads CATSDPKRGDNEQFF. In DNA, the CDR3 is TGTGCCACCAGTGATCCCAAGCGGGGGGACAATGAGCAGTTCTTC.